Shown below are 8 T cell receptor beta chains from a single sample sequenced in a study of cytomegalovirus exposure and HLA in healthy donors (dated by TCRdb to the late 2010s). Library preparation employed the immunoSEQ multiplex PCR assay. For the multiplex PCR, a mixture combining 60 forward primers for TCR Vbeta segments and 13 reverse primers for TCR Jbeta segments was used. TCRdb holds this immuneACCESS table with in-frame rearrangements only. Some clones are missing; in checked studies, unresolved V genes explain under half, and the rest has no known cause. The sample table gives some 130,000 clones. The ten biggest clones cover under 2% of the sample. Material: PBMCs. The receptors originated from a woman aged 40 to 50 in good health and CMV-seropositive.

The rearrangement links TRBV30 to TRBJ2-7; TRBD1 might be the D (5 bases). The CDR3 runs to 14 residues. Trimming removed 0 bases from V and 7 bases from J, with 16 bases in between. The V gene's germline CDR1 is GTSNPN and CDR2 SVGIG (reference sequence). CDR3 protein: CAWSVLPGSMEQYF. CDR3 bases: TGTGCCTGGAGTGTACTTCCAGGGTCTATGGAGCAGTACTTC. Using reference TRBV30 and TRBJ2-7 for the parts outside the CDR3, the full variable domain is SQTIHQWPATLVQPVGSPLSLECTVEGTSNPNLYWYRQAAGRGLQLLFYSVGIGQISSEVPQNLSASRPQDRQFILSSKKLLLSDSGFYLCAWSVLPGSMEQYFGPGTRLTVT.

This chain joins TRBV15 and TRBJ1-6; TRBD1 matches 7 bases. Germline CDR1 LNHNV, CDR2 YYDKDF (reference sequence). J lost 8 bases, V lost 4 bases, and 5 bases had no gene match. The CDR3 totals 14 residues. The CDR3 bases are TGTGCCACCAGCACAGACAGGGATTATTCACCCCTCCACTTT. Its translation: CATSTDRDYSPLHF.

The J gene is TRBJ1-1, the V gene TRBV9, with D unclear. Trimming stripped 0 bases from V and 6 bases from J, with 12 bases between. Germline assignment: CDR1 SGDLS and CDR2 YYNGEE. CDR3 length: 14 residues. This chain's CDR3 is CASSVGWQYAEAFF. Here the CDR3 DNA reads TGTGCCAGCAGCGTAGGGTGGCAGTACGCTGAAGCTTTCTTT. Combining the CDR3 with reference TRBV9 and TRBJ1-1 gives the whole variable domain DSGVTQTPKHLITATGQRVTLRCSPRSGDLSVYWYQQSLDQGLQFLIQYYNGEERAKGNILERFSAQQFPDLHSELNLSSLELGDSALYFCASSVGWQYAEAFFGQGTRLTVV.

The J gene is TRBJ2-3, the V gene TRBV9; TRBD2 aligns across 9 bases. CDR1 and CDR2 from the germline V gene are SGDLS and YYNGEE. Trimming cost V 4 bases and J 1 base; bases outside gene matches: 4. The CDR3 has 15 amino acids. The CDR3 spells CASSPRLAGTDTQYF. CDR3 nucleotide sequence: TGTGCCAGCAGCCCACGACTAGCGGGCACAGATACGCAGTATTTT. Full variable domain (rest looked up from reference TRBV9 and TRBJ2-3): DSGVTQTPKHLITATGQRVTLRCSPRSGDLSVYWYQQSLDQGLQFLIQYYNGEERAKGNILERFSAQQFPDLHSELNLSSLELGDSALYFCASSPRLAGTDTQYFGPGTRLTVL.

The gene calls are TRBV19 and TRBJ2-1, with 7 bases aligning to TRBD2. The J segment lost 12 bases and the V segment lost 2 bases, leaving 13 bases of the junction unmatched. CDR1 LNHDA and CDR2 SQIVND come from the germline V gene (reference sequence). This CDR3 spans 15 amino acids. The chain's CDR3 is CASSIWASGREAQFF. DNA for the CDR3: TGTGCCAGTAGTATATGGGCTAGCGGACGGGAGGCGCAGTTCTTC.

The V call is TRBV5-4, the J call TRBJ1-1; 7 bases are a match to TRBD1. The CDR3 is 14 amino acids. V shed 9 bases, J shed 2 bases, and the junction held 10 bases outside the gene matches. CDR1 and CDR2 (germline): SGHNT, YYREEE (reference sequence). CDR3 loop: CATISTGRNTEAFF. The CDR3 bases are TGTGCCACAATATCGACAGGGCGAAACACTGAAGCTTTCTTT.

J is TRBJ2-1 and V is TRBV6-6; 9 bases are shared with TRBD2. Trimming removed 5 bases from V and 3 bases from J; junction bases left unmatched: 2. The CDR3 is made up of 14 amino acids. The germline CDR1 and CDR2 sequences are MNHNY and SVGAGI (reference sequence). Here the CDR3 reads CASSRLADYNEQFF. DNA for the CDR3: TGTGCCAGCAGTCGACTAGCGGACTACAATGAGCAGTTCTTC.

This sequence joins TRBV7-2 and TRBJ2-5; 8 positions match TRBD2. The CDR3 spans 15 residues. J gave up 4 bases and V 11 bases, and 15 bases lay outside the gene matches. The germline gives CDR1 SGHTA, CDR2 FQGNSA. The CDR3 nucleotides read TGTGCCTGTTCTCTGAACGGACTAGCAGGAGAGACCCAGTACTTC. Protein sequence: CACSLNGLAGETQYF.